This T cell receptor (beta chain) emerged from a study of cytomegalovirus exposure and HLA in healthy donors. Study information: The roughly 670 first-cohort repertoires and the 120 or so validation repertoires shared the same platform, a later analysis reported. Overall study results and limits: Whilst most TCR sequences proved rare, a subset of public TCRs occurred across many donors. According to a subsequent analysis, TCR clusters identified in the first cohort showed a tendency to co-occur across the approximately 120 validation repertoires.

A single count supports this clone. Its specificity is not known. Profiled with immunoSEQ multiplex PCR; TCRdb holds only in-frame clones, not every one. Among about 150,000 clones listed, approximately 94% were seen once. The CDR3 is 16 residues long. Deletions cut 1 base from V and 0 bases from J, with 10 bases between. CDR1 is LNHDA and CDR2 is SQIVND in the germline V gene (reference sequence). The receptor was isolated from a man between 18 and 35 years old in good health and CMV-seropositive. Sequencing was carried out using PBMCs. The rearrangement links TRBV19 to TRBJ2-1; D is undetermined. The CDR3 here is CASSIGRPSSYNEQFF. CDR3 coding DNA: TGTGCCAGTAGTATAGGGCGGCCTAGCTCCTACAATGAGCAGTTCTTC. Filled out from reference TRBV19 and TRBJ2-1, the complete variable domain reads DGGITQSPKYLFRKEGQNVTLSCEQNLNHDAMYWYRQDPGQGLRLIYYSQIVNDFQKGDIAEGYSVSREKKESFPLTVTSAQKNPTAFYLCASSIGRPSSYNEQFFGPGTRLTVL.